The 20 T cell receptor beta chains in this list originate from one sample, sequenced in a study of blood T cell repertoires in COVID-19. TCRdb's table, derived via immunoSEQ multiplex PCR, lists solely in-frame clones and lacks some. The profile covers 300,000 to 350,000 clones, with roughly 87% appearing a single time and 2% to 3% taken by the ten largest. Sequencing was performed on peripheral blood. The receptor set was obtained from a man aged 18 to 29 with active or convalescent COVID-19.

V usage is TRBV12-3 or TRBV12-4 and J usage is TRBJ2-3, with D maybe TRBD2 (5 bases). This CDR3 spans 13 amino acids. Trimming shortened V by 5 bases and J by 4 bases, and 10 bases separated the two germline ends. The CDR3 here is CASSLTMADTQYF. The CDR3 DNA reads as TGTGCCAGCAGTCTGACTATGGCAGATACGCAGTATTTT.

The chain employs TRBV5-1 and TRBJ2-3; 10 positions match TRBD2. Germline trimming cut 2 bases from V and 1 base from J; bases unmatched to any gene: 1. CDR1 and CDR2 from the germline V gene are SGHRS and YFSETQ. The CDR3 consists of 15 residues. CDR3 sequence (DNA): TGCGCCAGCAGCTTTGGGACTAGCGGCACAGATACGCAGTATTTT. Protein product: CASSFGTSGTDTQYF.

This sequence joins TRBV4-1 and TRBJ2-7; 8 bases align to TRBD2. Trimming removed 1 base from V and 0 bases from J; junction bases left unmatched: 8. CDR1 is MGHRA, CDR2 YSYEKL, per germline. The CDR3 has 17 residues. The CDR3 DNA reads TGCGCCAGCAGCCAAGCTTCCCAGCGGGGGACCTCCTACGAGCAGTACTTC. Residues: CASSQASQRGTSYEQYF.

In its sample, this clone was seen a few times. The chain combines TRBV10-2 with TRBJ1-1; TRBD1 agrees at 8 bases. V lost 7 bases to trimming and J lost 4 bases; unmatched junction nucleotides: 5. The CDR3 length is 13 residues. Germline V lookup: CDR1 WSHSY, CDR2 SAAADI. CDR3 nucleotide sequence: TGCGCCAGCACGGAAACAGGGGGCACTGAAGCTTTCTTT. This sequence encodes CASTETGGTEAFF.

The chain employs TRBV7-8 and TRBJ1-1; 8 bases are a match to TRBD1. Germline CDR1 SGHVS, CDR2 FQNEAQ. V lost 5 bases to trimming and J lost 7 bases; unmatched junction nucleotides: 12. The CDR3 contains 15 residues. The chain's CDR3 is CASSADREPNIEAFF. The CDR3 nucleotides read TGTGCCAGCAGCGCGGACAGGGAGCCTAATATTGAAGCTTTCTTT. The full variable domain, its missing parts supplied by reference TRBV7-8 and TRBJ1-1, is GAGVSQSPRYKVAKRGQDVALRCDPISGHVSLFWYQQALGQGPEFLTYFQNEAQLDKSGLPSDRFFAERPEGSVSTLKIQRTQQEDSAVYLCASSADREPNIEAFFGQGTRLTVV.

The rearrangement uses TRBV6-5 and TRBJ1-2, with 7 bases fitting TRBD1. There are 15 residues in the CDR3. With 6 bases clipped from V and 4 bases from J, the junction kept 11 bases outside the gene matches. From germline, CDR1 is MNHEY and CDR2 SVGAGI. CDR3 nucleotide sequence: TGTGCCAGCAGCTCGAACAGGGGAAAAGTCTATGGCTACACCTTC. Encoded protein: CASSSNRGKVYGYTF.

The V call is TRBV7-2, the J call TRBJ2-3; 14 bases fit TRBD2. The V and J ends lost 5 bases and 4 bases, in that order; junction bases with no gene match: 5. The CDR3 length is 16 residues. Germline V gene lookup returns CDR1 SGHTA and CDR2 FQGNSA. The CDR3 sequence: CASSPWTSGRSDTQYF. CDR3 bases: TGTGCCAGCAGCCCTTGGACTAGCGGGAGGTCAGATACGCAGTATTTT.

The chain uses TRBV19 and TRBJ1-2, with a tentative D call TRBD1 (5 bases). Germline CDR1 LNHDA, CDR2 SQIVND (reference sequence). This CDR3 is built from 12 residues. V shed 3 bases and J shed 5 bases, with 7 bases lying between them. The CDR3 region has the DNA TGTGCCAGTAGTATGGGGCCATATGGCTACACCTTC. Amino acid sequence: CASSMGPYGYTF.

This chain joins TRBV27 and TRBJ1-5; 7 nucleotides agree with TRBD1. The CDR3 has 15 residues. Germline V lookup: CDR1 MNHEY, CDR2 SMNVEV (reference sequence). The V gene end was trimmed by 5 bases and the J gene end by 3 bases; junction bases not matched to a gene: 7. The CDR3 loop reads CASSIAGQNNQPQHF. As DNA, the CDR3 is TGTGCCAGCAGTATCGCGGGACAGAACAATCAGCCCCAGCATTTT.

V gene TRBV4-3 combines with J gene TRBJ2-7, with a weak D call TRBD1 (6 bases). Germline assignment: CDR1 LGHNA and CDR2 YSLEER. V lost 3 bases and J 3 bases, leaving 15 bases between the germline ends. CDR3 length equals 15 residues. CDR3 sequence: CASSQNPQGNYEQYF. CDR3 coding DNA: TGCGCCAGCAGCCAGAATCCCCAGGGGAACTACGAGCAGTACTTC.

This sequence joins TRBV2 and TRBJ2-3; D gene uncertain. Trimming removed 0 bases at V and 5 bases at J, with 3 bases between. Germline loops: CDR1 SNHLY, CDR2 FYNNEI. There are 12 residues in the CDR3. This chain's CDR3 is CASSEALDTQYF. CDR3 in DNA: TGTGCCAGCAGTGAAGCCTTAGATACGCAGTATTTT.

The rearrangement links TRBV27 to TRBJ2-7, with D possibly being TRBD2 (5 bases). The V gene lost 2 bases and the J gene lost 0 bases, with 20 bases spanning the gap. CDR3 size: 18 residues. Germline V gene sequence: CDR1 MNHEY, CDR2 SMNVEV (reference sequence). The CDR3 bases are TGTGCCAGCAGTTTACATTATCGTGGCTCGGGAAGCTCCTACGAGCAGTACTTC. Its translation: CASSLHYRGSGSSYEQYF.

The chain recombines TRBV19 with TRBJ1-6; D remains unclear. Germline V lookup: CDR1 LNHDA, CDR2 SQIVND (reference sequence). Trimming removed 6 bases from V and 7 bases from J, with 13 bases in between. The CDR3 runs to 14 residues. The CDR3 spells CASRTRAPNSPLHF. The CDR3 coding sequence is TGTGCCAGTAGGACCCGAGCGCCCAATTCACCCCTCCACTTT.

J is TRBJ2-5 and V is TRBV5-4; unclear D gene. The V gene's germline CDR1 is SGHNT and CDR2 YYREEE (reference sequence). Trimming stripped 2 bases from V and 2 bases from J, with 4 bases between. The length of the CDR3 is 12 residues. The CDR3 DNA sequence: TGTGCCAGCAGCTTACAACAAGAGACCCAGTACTTC. It translates to CASSLQQETQYF.

The V and J genes are TRBV25-1 and TRBJ2-7, with D maybe TRBD2 (5 bases). The CDR3 spans 13 residues. The germline V gene has CDR1 MGHDK and CDR2 SYGVNS. V was trimmed by 1 base and J by 5 bases, leaving 9 bases between them. CDR3: CASSEFRGDEQYF. CDR3 nucleotides: TGTGCCAGCAGTGAATTCCGGGGTGACGAGCAGTACTTC.

The rearrangement joins TRBV6-6 to TRBJ2-2; D not certain. Trimming took off 11 bases at V and 5 bases at J, with 12 bases between the two ends. The germline CDR1 and CDR2 sequences are MNHNY and SVGAGI (reference sequence). The length of the CDR3 is 12 residues. The CDR3 DNA reads as TGTGCCGTGCCGGGTGAAACCGGGGAGCTGTTTTTT. Amino acid sequence: CAVPGETGELFF.

V is TRBV15 and J is TRBJ2-7; weak D call: TRBD2 (5 bases). This CDR3 is 16 amino acids long. From germline, CDR1 is LNHNV and CDR2 YYDKDF (reference sequence). Trimming took 3 bases from V and 4 from J, leaving 19 bases between them. The DNA of the CDR3 is TGTGCCACCAGCAGGCCGAGGGCCGGGCTGATATACGAGCAGTACTTC. Amino acid sequence: CATSRPRAGLIYEQYF. Based on the CDR3 plus reference TRBV15 and TRBJ2-7, the full variable domain is DAMVIQNPRYQVTQFGKPVTLSCSQTLNHNVMYWYQQKSSQAPKLLFHYYDKDFNNEADTPDNFQSRRPNTSFCFLDIRSPGLGDTAMYLCATSRPRAGLIYEQYFGPGTRLTVT.

The V gene is TRBV19, the J gene TRBJ1-5; D remains ambiguous. Germline V gene sequence: CDR1 LNHDA, CDR2 SQIVND (reference sequence). The V end lost 3 bases, the J end lost 4 bases, and 7 bases lay between the germline ends. This CDR3 is built from 13 residues. The CDR3 DNA is TGTGCCAGTAGTATTGGCAGAAATCAGCCCCAGCATTTT. The encoded protein is CASSIGRNQPQHF.

J is TRBJ1-2 and V is TRBV7-2; TRBD1 aligns across 7 bases. The CDR3 is 13 residues long. CDR1 and CDR2 (germline): SGHTA, FQGNSA. J was trimmed by 8 bases and V by 7 bases; bases with no gene match: 10. The CDR3 spells CASILTGERGYTF. CDR3 sequence (DNA): TGTGCCAGCATCCTAACAGGGGAAAGGGGCTACACCTTC.

The J gene is TRBJ1-5, the V gene TRBV7-9; D uncertain. The V gene lost 2 bases and the J gene lost 3 bases, with 5 bases spanning the gap. The germline V gene has CDR1 SEHNR and CDR2 FQNEAQ (reference sequence). The CDR3 covers 13 residues. The CDR3 region is CASSLQSNQPQHF. DNA for the CDR3: TGTGCCAGCAGCTTACAGTCCAATCAGCCCCAGCATTTT.